This entry features one T cell receptor beta chain sequence. The data were obtained in a study of blood T cell repertoires in COVID-19. The data were produced by immunoSEQ multiplex PCR, yet TCRdb's version contains in-frame clones alone and is incomplete. The sample yields more than 200,000 clones, roughly 82% seen once. Germline values: CDR1 WNHNN, CDR2 SYGVQD (reference sequence). The V gene lost 7 bases and the J gene lost 4 bases, with 7 bases spanning the gap. The CDR3 consists of 12 residues. The chain couples TRBV10-1 to TRBJ2-2; D possibly corresponds to TRBD1 (6 bases). The sequenced material came from peripheral blood. This clonotype originated in a woman of 80 years or more with active or convalescent COVID-19. The chain's CDR3 is CASKGGTGELFF. The CDR3 DNA sequence: TGCGCCAGCAAAGGGGGCACCGGGGAGCTGTTTTTT.